The clone carrying this T cell receptor beta chain was detected once. V trimming: 6 bases; J trimming: 7 bases; junction bases outside the gene matches: 8. The CDR3 totals 13 residues. Germline CDR1 and CDR2: ENHRY and SYGVKD. Original methodology: Nucleated cell number was recorded as an estimate derived from reference gene primer amplification. This table comes from immunoSEQ multiplex PCR, and its TCRdb copy is limited to in-frame clones, with some not included. Clone size and the V and J calls come from that table; the DNA yielded D and trimming. The sample includes 200,000 to 300,000 clones, about 83% of them seen just once. The data were obtained in a study of blood T cell repertoires in COVID-19. Study context: Sites in the United States, Italy and Spain provided acute and convalescent COVID-19 samples. The cDNA or gDNA used as material had been derived from T cells, B-cell-depleted T cells, or PBMCs.

Seattle enrolled patients during active infection and tracked them longitudinally. V is TRBV10-3 and J is TRBJ1-1; 7 nucleotides agree with TRBD1. The specimen was peripheral blood. The TCR was taken from a woman over 75 with COVID-19, enrolled during active disease. The CDR3 loop reads CAIRAVGTDEAFF. The CDR3 DNA reads TGTGCCATCAGGGCTGTGGGGACAGATGAAGCTTTCTTT.